The 5 T cell receptor beta chains below were found in one sample sequenced in a study of esophageal squamous cell carcinoma under preoperative chemotherapy. The time point is: before preoperative PTX-NDP chemotherapy. TCRdb passed the PCR reads through MiXCR, listing each CDR3 protein once. The repertoire consists of about 7,000 distinct CDR3 sequences, with 25% to 35% occurring once and the leading ten covering 11% to 15%. Sampling was performed from a patient given preoperative chemotherapy. The receptors shown here come from a human donor with esophageal squamous cell carcinoma. The donor label of this sample is uncertain.

Sample share makes this clonotype medium-sized. The chain couples TRBV12-3 or TRBV12-4 to TRBJ1-2, with 8 nucleotides matching TRBD1. V lost 3 bases, J lost 4 bases, and 4 bases stayed unmatched. The CDR3 sequence is 14 residues long. The CDR3 sequence is CASSFRGRGYGYTF. The CDR3, as DNA: TGTGCCAGCAGTTTCAGGGGGCGAGGCTATGGCTACACCTTC.

A remark on this clonotype: The conserved phenylalanine or tryptophan normally closing the CDR3 is absent here, so this likely arose from a read error. No DNA is shown, since the ends of the CDR3 on it are uncertain; the CDR3 is the one TCRdb lists. The chain uses TRBV6-1 and TRBJ2-6; no DNA check was done on the table's D call, TRBD1. Germline values: CDR1 MNHNS, CDR2 SASEGT. From its first to its last residue, the CDR3 has 12 amino acids. CDR3: CASNPPHSEQLL.

Sample share makes this clonotype medium-sized. This clone may be a read error of a much larger clone one base away. The chain joins TRBV7-2 to TRBJ2-1; 8 nucleotides align to TRBD1. The trim removed 6 bases at V and 13 bases at J, leaving 14 bases unmatched. The length of the CDR3 is 14 residues. CDR1 and CDR2 from the germline V gene are SGHTA and FQGNSA. This CDR3 reads CASRARQGRETQFF. CDR3 nucleotide sequence: TGTGCCAGCAGGGCGAGACAGGGGAGAGAGACCCAGTTCTTC.

This clonotype turned up a few times. The chain employs TRBV5-1 and TRBJ2-2, with 9 bases lining up with TRBD2. Losses at the gene ends were 1 base for V and 4 bases for J; bases not matched to a gene: 5. The CDR3 has 16 residues. Germline V lookup: CDR1 SGHRS, CDR2 YFSETQ. CDR3 DNA sequence: TGCGCCAGCAGCTTGACTCTAGCGGGATCCACCGGGGAGCTGTTTTTT. It codes for CASSLTLAGSTGELFF.

The sample holds a few counts of this clonotype. The rearrangement links TRBV7-4 to TRBJ2-1; D is unresolved. The DNA end is more similar to TRBJ2-7, so the J call may be wrong. The CDR3 consists of 15 residues. Germline V gene data show CDR1 as SGHVT and CDR2 as SQSDAQ. The CDR3 nucleotides are TGTGCCAGCAGCTCACCGTCTGCACAACCCTACGAGCAGTACTTC. Translation gives CASSSPSAQPYEQYF.